This T cell receptor beta chain was recorded in a study of T cell responses to AZD1222 COVID-19 vaccine. Study results and limitations: Nearly half of spike-specific TCRs reportedly target variant regions that are unmutated in the B.1.351 and B.1.1.7 variants. Donor demographics were predominantly white British with a female majority; clonal diversity may be underestimated.

A single count supports this clone. Its specificity is unknown. TCRdb's copy holds only in-frame clones and misses some; the assay was immunoSEQ multiplex PCR. The repertoire holds 130,000 or so clones, with about 88% as singletons. Germline V lookup: CDR1 SGHNT, CDR2 YENEEA. The V gene lost 4 bases and the J gene lost 0 bases, with 15 bases spanning the gap. The CDR3 is 17 amino acids. The clonotype was recovered from an adult who received the AZD1222 COVID-19 vaccine. The sample was peripheral blood, taken 28 days after the second AZD1222 dose. V is TRBV11-3 and J is TRBJ2-2; either TRBD1 or TRBD2 may supply D (6 bases each). CDR3 loop: CASSSEWGASNTGELFF. Here the CDR3 DNA reads TGTGCCAGCAGCTCGGAGTGGGGGGCGTCGAACACCGGGGAGCTGTTTTTT.